The T cell receptor beta chain under discussion was sequenced for a study of T cells after yellow fever vaccination. The CDR3 is 11 residues long. The germline gives CDR1 SGHAT, CDR2 FQNNGV. V was clipped by 4 bases and J by 6 bases, with 7 bases between them. A single record per CDR3 protein comes from TCRdb applying MiXCR to the 5' RACE reads. The sample contains 150,000 or so distinct CDR3 sequences, 5.5% to 7.5% of which appear only once. This clonotype occurred many times. The chain employs TRBV11-2 and TRBJ2-7; D not resolved. Sample: CD4+ T cells sorted from PBMCs, taken about 5 days after the first yellow fever vaccination. The source of this sequence is a man aged 18 to 35 who received the YFV17D yellow fever vaccine. As DNA, the CDR3 is TGTGCCAGCAGCTCGCAGGTCGAGCAGTACTTC. This encodes CASSSQVEQYF. Combining the CDR3 with reference TRBV11-2 and TRBJ2-7 gives the whole variable domain EAGVAQSPRYKIIEKRQSVAFWCNPISGHATLYWYQQILGQGPKLLIQFQNNGVVDDSQLPKDRFSAERLKGVDSTLKIQPAKLEDSAVYLCASSSQVEQYFGPGTRLTVT.